The sequence of this T cell receptor (beta chain) was determined in a study of technical replicates of blood from a few donors. The data were produced by immunoSEQ multiplex PCR, yet TCRdb's version contains in-frame clones alone and is incomplete. The sample contains some 73,000 clones, 85% to 95% of which appear only once. CDR1 and CDR2 from the germline V gene are KGHSH and LQKENI. The CDR3 is 18 amino acids. With 6 bases removed from V and 0 bases from J, the gap between germline ends came to 21 bases. Sequenced sample: PBMCs. The receptor was isolated from a human donor in good health. Some clones in this sample may be carry-over from other donors' samples. V usage is TRBV18 and J usage is TRBJ1-3; no clear D. The CDR3 spells CASSPISFSQSSGNTIYF. CDR3 nucleotide sequence: TGTGCCAGCTCCCCCATCTCCTTTAGCCAGAGCTCTGGAAACACCATATATTTT.